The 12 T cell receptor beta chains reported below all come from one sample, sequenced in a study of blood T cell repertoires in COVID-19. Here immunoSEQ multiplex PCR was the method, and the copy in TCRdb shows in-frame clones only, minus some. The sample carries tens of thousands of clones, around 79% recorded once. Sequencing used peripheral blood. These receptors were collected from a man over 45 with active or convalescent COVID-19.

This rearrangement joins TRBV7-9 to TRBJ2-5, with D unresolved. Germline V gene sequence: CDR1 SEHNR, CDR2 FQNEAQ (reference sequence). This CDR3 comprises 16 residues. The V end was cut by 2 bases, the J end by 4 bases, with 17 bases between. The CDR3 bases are TGTGCCAGCAGCTTAAATTTGGCCGTTTCGGGAGAGACCCAGTACTTC. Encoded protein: CASSLNLAVSGETQYF.

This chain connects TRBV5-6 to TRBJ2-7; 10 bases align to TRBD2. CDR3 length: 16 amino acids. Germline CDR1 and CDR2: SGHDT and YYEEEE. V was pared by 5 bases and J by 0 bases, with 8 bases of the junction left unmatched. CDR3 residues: CASSPPLAGGSYEQYF. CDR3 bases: TGTGCCAGCAGTCCCCCCTTAGCGGGGGGCTCCTACGAGCAGTACTTC.

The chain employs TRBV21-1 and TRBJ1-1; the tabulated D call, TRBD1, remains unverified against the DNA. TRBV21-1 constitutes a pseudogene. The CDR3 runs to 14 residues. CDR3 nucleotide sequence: TGTGCCAGCTCGTCGAGATACAGGGACACTGAAGCTTTCTTT. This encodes CASSSRYRDTEAFF.

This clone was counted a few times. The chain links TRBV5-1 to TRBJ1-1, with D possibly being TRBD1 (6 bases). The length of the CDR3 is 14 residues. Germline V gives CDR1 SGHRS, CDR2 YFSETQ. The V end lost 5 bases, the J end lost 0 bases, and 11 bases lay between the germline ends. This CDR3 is CASRETGLNTEAFF. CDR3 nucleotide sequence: TGCGCCAGCAGAGAAACAGGGCTGAACACTGAAGCTTTCTTT.

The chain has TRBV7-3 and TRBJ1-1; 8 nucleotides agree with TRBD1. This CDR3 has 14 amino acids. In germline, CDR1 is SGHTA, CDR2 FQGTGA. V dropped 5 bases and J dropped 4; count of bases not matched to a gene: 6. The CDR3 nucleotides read TGTGCCAGCAGCCGAGGACAGGGTCGCACTGAAGCTTTCTTT. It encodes CASSRGQGRTEAFF.

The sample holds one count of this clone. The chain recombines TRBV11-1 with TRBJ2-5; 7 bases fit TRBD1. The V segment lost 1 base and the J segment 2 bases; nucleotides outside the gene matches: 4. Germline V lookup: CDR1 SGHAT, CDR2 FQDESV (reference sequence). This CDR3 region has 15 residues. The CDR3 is CASSLGGQRQETQYF. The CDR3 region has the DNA TGTGCCAGCAGCTTAGGGGGACAGCGACAAGAGACCCAGTACTTC.

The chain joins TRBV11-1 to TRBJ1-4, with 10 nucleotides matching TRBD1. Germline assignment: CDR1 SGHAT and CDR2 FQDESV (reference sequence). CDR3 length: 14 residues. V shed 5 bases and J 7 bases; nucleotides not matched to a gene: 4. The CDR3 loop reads CASSVRDRGEKLFF. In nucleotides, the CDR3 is TGTGCCAGCAGCGTCCGGGACAGGGGTGAAAAACTGTTTTTT.

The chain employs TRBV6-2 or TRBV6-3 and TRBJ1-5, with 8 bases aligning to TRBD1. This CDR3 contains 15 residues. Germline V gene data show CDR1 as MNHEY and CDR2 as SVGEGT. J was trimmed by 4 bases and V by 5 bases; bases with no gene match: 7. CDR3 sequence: CASSRTGNKNQPQHF. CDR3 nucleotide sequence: TGTGCCAGCAGTAGGACAGGGAACAAAAATCAGCCCCAGCATTTT.

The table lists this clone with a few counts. CDR3 region: CASSPGTGKTGELFF. CDR3 bases: TGTGCCAGCAGCCCCGGGACAGGGAAGACCGGGGAGCTGTTTTTT. The rearrangement links TRBV9 to TRBJ2-2; 9 nucleotides match TRBD1. V lost 4 bases to trimming and J lost 5 bases; unmatched junction nucleotides: 6. This CDR3 contains 15 residues. Germline CDR1 reads SGDLS; CDR2 reads YYNGEE. The full variable domain, rest sourced from reference TRBV9 and TRBJ2-2, is DSGVTQTPKHLITATGQRVTLRCSPRSGDLSVYWYQQSLDQGLQFLIQYYNGEERAKGNILERFSAQQFPDLHSELNLSSLELGDSALYFCASSPGTGKTGELFFGEGSRLTVL.

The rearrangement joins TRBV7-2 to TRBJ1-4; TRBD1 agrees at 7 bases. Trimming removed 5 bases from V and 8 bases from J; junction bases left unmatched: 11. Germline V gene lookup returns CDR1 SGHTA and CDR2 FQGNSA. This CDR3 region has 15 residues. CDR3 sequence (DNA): TGTGCCAGCAGCAACTCAGGGACAGAGGGCGAAAAACTGTTTTTT. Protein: CASSNSGTEGEKLFF.

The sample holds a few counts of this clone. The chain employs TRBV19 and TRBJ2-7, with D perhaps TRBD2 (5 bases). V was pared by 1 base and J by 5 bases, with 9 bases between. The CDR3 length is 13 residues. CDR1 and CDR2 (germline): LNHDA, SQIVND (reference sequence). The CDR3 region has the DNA TGTGCCAGTAGTATAGTCCCCGGGGACGAGCAGTACTTC. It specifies CASSIVPGDEQYF.

CDR3 in amino acids: CASSSSWGTDTEAFF. CDR3 nucleotide sequence: TGCGCCAGCAGCTCATCCTGGGGCACCGACACTGAAGCTTTCTTT. The chain combines TRBV5-1 with TRBJ1-1, with a weak D call TRBD1 (5 bases). CDR1 and CDR2 (germline): SGHRS, YFSETQ. The germline V and J ends were trimmed by 3 bases and 3 bases, with 15 bases remaining between them. There are 15 residues in the CDR3.